The T cell receptor beta chain under discussion was sequenced for a study of blood T cell repertoires in COVID-19. The overall study: Samples came from the United States, Italy and Spain, spanning acute and convalescent COVID-19. From T cells, B-cell-depleted T cells, or PBMCs came the material, which was cDNA or gDNA.

Using immunoSEQ multiplex PCR, the repertoire was profiled, and TCRdb retains in-frame clones only, with some absent. This sample has 210,000 or so clones, with more than 60% found just once. Germline CDR1 is SGHTA and CDR2 is FQGTGA. V lost 6 bases to trimming and J lost 5 bases, with 14 bases between them. The CDR3 is 14 residues long. The chain has TRBV7-3 and TRBJ2-1; no definite D call. The clonotype comes from a man between 45 and 60 years old who had recovered from COVID-19. The sample taken for sequencing was peripheral blood. The CDR3 reads CASSPGGYNNEQFF. The CDR3 DNA is TGTGCCAGCAGTCCGGGTGGGTATAACAATGAGCAGTTCTTC.